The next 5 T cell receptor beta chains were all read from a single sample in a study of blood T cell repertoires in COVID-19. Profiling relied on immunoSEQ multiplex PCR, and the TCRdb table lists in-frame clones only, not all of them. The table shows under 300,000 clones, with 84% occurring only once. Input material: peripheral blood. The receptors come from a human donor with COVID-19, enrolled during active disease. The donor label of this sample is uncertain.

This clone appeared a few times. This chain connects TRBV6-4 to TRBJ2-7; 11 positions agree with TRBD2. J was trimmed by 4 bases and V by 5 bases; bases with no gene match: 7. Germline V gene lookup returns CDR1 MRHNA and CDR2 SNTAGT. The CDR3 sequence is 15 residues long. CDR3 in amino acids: CASSPLAGALYEQYF. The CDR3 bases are TGTGCCAGCAGTCCACTAGCGGGGGCCTTATACGAGCAGTACTTC.

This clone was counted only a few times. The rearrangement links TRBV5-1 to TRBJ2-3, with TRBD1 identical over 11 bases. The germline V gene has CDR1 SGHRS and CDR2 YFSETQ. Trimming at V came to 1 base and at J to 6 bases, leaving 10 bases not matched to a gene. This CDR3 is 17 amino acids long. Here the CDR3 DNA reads TGCGCCAGCAGCTTGTTCCCCGGACAGGGGGCGCCCGATACGCAGTATTTT. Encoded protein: CASSLFPGQGAPDTQYF.

The CDR3 is CASSLEGLETQYF. The CDR3 region has the DNA TGTGCCAGCAGCTTGGAGGGTCTAGAGACCCAGTACTTC. V gene TRBV11-3 combines with J gene TRBJ2-5; tentative D call: TRBD2 (6 bases). V was cut by 3 bases and J by 4 bases, with 9 bases left in between. Germline V CDR1 and CDR2: SGHNT, YENEEA. This CDR3 is built from 13 residues.

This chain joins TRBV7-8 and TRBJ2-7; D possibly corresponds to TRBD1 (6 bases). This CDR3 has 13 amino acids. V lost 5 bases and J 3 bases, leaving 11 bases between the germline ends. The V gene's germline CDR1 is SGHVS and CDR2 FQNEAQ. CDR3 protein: CASSPDRFYEQYF. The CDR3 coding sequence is TGTGCCAGCAGCCCGGACAGATTCTACGAGCAGTACTTC.

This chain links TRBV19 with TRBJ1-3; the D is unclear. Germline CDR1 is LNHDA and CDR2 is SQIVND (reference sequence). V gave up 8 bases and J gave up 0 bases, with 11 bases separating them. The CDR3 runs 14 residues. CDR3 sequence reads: CASATASSGNTIYF. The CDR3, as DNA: TGTGCCAGTGCGACGGCTAGCTCTGGAAACACCATATATTTT.